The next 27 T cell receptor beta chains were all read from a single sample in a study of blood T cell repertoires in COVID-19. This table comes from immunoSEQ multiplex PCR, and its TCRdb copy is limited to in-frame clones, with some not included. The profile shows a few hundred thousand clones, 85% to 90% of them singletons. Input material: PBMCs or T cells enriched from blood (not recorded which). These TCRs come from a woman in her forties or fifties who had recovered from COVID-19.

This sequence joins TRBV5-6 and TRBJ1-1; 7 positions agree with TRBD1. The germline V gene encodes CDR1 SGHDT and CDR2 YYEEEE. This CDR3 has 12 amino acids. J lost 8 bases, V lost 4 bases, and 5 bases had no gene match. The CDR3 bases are TGTGCCAGCAGCACCACAGGGGCGGAAGCTTTCTTT. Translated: CASSTTGAEAFF.

The CDR3 region has the DNA TGTGCCAGCAGTTTAATCAGCGGACAGGGGGTTTCCGGGGAGCTGTTTTTT. It translates to CASSLISGQGVSGELFF. This chain joins TRBV27 and TRBJ2-2, with 10 bases fitting TRBD1. The V gene end was trimmed by 2 bases and the J gene end by 6 bases; junction bases not matched to a gene: 9. CDR3 size: 17 residues. Germline CDR1 MNHEY, CDR2 SMNVEV (reference sequence).

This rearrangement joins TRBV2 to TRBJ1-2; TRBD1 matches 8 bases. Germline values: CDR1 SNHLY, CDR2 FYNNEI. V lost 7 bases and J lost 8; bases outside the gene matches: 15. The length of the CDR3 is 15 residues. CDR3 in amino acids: CASTPERQGISGYTF. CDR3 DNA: TGTGCCAGCACCCCAGAGAGACAGGGGATCAGCGGCTACACCTTC.

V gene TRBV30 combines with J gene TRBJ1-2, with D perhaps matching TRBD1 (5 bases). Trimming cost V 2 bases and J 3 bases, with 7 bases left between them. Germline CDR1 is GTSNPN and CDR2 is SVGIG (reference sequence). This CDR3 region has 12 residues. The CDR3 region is CAWSRQHYGYTF. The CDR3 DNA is TGTGCCTGGAGTAGACAGCACTATGGCTACACCTTC.

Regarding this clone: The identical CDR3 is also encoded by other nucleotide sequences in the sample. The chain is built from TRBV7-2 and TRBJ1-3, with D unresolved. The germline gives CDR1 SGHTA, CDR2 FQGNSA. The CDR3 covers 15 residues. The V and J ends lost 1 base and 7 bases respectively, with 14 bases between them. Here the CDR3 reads CASSLVSGVGNTIYF. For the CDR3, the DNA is TGTGCCAGCAGCTTAGTGTCTGGTGTCGGGAACACCATATATTTT.

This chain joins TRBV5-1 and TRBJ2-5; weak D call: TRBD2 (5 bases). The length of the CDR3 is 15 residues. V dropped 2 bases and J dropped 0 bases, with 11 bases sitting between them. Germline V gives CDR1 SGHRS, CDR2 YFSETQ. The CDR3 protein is CASSFSGSYQETQYF. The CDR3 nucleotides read TGCGCCAGCAGCTTCTCGGGGTCGTACCAAGAGACCCAGTACTTC.

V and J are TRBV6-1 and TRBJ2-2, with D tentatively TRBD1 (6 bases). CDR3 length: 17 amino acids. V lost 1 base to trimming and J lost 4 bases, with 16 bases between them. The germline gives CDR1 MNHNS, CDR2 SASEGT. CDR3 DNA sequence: TGTGCCAGCAGTGAAGACCACAGGGTGAGGAGCACCGGGGAGCTGTTTTTT. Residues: CASSEDHRVRSTGELFF.

The CDR3 spells CASSLDRDKQYF. CDR3 DNA sequence: TGCGCCAGCAGCTTGGACAGGGACAAGCAGTACTTC. V usage is TRBV5-1 and J usage is TRBJ2-7, with a tentative D call TRBD1 (6 bases). Between the trimmed V and J ends, which lost 0 bases and 8 bases, there was a span of 9 bases. The CDR3 covers 12 residues. Per germline, CDR1 SGHRS and CDR2 YFSETQ.

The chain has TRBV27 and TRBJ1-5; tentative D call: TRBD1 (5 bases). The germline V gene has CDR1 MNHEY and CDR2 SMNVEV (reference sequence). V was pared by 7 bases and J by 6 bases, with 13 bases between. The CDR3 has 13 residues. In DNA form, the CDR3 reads TGTGCCAGCACGCGGGGGAGGGCTCAGCCCCAGCATTTT. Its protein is CASTRGRAQPQHF.

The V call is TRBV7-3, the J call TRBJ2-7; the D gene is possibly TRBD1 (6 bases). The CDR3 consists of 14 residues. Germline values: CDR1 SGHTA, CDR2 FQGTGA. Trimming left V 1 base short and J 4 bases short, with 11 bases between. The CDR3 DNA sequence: TGTGCCAGCAGCTTAAACAGGGATTCTTACGAGCAGTACTTC. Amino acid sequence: CASSLNRDSYEQYF.

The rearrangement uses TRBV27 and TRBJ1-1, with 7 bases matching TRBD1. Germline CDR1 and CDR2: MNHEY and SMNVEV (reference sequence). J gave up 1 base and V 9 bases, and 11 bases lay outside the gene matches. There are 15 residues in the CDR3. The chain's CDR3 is CARRGGQRSNTEAFF. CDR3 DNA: TGTGCCAGAAGAGGGGGACAGCGGTCGAACACTGAAGCTTTCTTT.

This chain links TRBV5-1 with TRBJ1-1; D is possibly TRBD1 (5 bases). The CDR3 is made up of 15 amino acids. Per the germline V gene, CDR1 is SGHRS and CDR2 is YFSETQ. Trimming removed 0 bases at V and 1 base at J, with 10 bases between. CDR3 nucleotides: TGCGCCAGCAGCTTGGGGGAGGGGAGGAACACTGAAGCTTTCTTT. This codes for CASSLGEGRNTEAFF.

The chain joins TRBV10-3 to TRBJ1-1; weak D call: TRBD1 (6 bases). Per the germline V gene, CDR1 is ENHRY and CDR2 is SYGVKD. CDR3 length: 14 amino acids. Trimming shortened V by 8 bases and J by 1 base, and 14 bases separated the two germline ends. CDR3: CAIGEGHQNTEAFF. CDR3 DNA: TGTGCCATCGGGGAGGGACACCAGAACACTGAAGCTTTCTTT.

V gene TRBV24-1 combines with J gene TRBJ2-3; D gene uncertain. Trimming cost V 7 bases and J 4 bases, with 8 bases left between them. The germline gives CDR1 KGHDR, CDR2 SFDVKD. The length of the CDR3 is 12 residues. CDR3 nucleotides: TGTGCCACCAGATCGAGCGCAGATACGCAGTATTTT. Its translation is CATRSSADTQYF.

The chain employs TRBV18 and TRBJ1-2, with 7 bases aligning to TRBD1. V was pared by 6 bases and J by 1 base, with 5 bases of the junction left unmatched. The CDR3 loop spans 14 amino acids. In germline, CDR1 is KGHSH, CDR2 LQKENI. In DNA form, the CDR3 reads TGTGCCAGCTCGGGGACAGCCAGTAACTATGGCTACACCTTC. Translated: CASSGTASNYGYTF.

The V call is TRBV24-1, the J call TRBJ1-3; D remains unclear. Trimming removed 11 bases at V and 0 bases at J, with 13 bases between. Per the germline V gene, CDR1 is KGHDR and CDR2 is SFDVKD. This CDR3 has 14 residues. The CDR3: CAIHSGNSGNTIYF. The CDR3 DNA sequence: TGTGCCATCCACTCCGGTAACTCTGGAAACACCATATATTTT.

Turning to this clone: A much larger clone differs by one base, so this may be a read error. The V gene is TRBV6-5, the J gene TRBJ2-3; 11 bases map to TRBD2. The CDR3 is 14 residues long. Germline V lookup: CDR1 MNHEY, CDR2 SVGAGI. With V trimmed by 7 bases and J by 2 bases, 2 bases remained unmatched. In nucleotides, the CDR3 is TGTGCCAGCAATAGCGGGGGGGTCACAGATACGCAGTATTTT. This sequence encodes CASNSGGVTDTQYF.

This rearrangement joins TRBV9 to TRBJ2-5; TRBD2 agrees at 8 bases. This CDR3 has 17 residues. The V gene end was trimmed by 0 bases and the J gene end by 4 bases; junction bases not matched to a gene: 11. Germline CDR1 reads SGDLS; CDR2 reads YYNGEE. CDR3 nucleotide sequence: TGTGCCAGCAGCGTAGGGTCTCTGAGCGGGGGAAGAGAGACCCAGTACTTC. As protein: CASSVGSLSGGRETQYF.

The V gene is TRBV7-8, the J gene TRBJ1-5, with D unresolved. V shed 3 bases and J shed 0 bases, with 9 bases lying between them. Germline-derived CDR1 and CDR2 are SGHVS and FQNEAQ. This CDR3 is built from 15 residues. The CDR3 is CASSFGLNSNQPQHF. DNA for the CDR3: TGTGCCAGCAGCTTCGGTCTTAATAGCAATCAGCCCCAGCATTTT. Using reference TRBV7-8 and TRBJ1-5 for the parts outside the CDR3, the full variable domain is GAGVSQSPRYKVAKRGQDVALRCDPISGHVSLFWYQQALGQGPEFLTYFQNEAQLDKSGLPSDRFFAERPEGSVSTLKIQRTQQEDSAVYLCASSFGLNSNQPQHFGDGTRLSIL.

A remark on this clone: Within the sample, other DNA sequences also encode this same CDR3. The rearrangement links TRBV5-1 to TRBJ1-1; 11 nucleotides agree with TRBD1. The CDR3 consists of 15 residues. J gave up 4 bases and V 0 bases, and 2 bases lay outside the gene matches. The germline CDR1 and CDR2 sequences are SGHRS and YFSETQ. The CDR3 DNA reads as TGCGCCAGCAGCTTGGGGACAGGGGGCGGCACTGAAGCTTTCTTT. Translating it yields CASSLGTGGGTEAFF.

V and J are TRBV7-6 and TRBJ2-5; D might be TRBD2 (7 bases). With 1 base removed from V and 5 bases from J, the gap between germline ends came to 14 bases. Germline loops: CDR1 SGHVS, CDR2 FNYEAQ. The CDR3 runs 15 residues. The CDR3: CASSLGDGGLETQYF. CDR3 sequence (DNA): TGTGCCAGCAGCTTAGGGGACGGGGGGCTGGAGACCCAGTACTTC.

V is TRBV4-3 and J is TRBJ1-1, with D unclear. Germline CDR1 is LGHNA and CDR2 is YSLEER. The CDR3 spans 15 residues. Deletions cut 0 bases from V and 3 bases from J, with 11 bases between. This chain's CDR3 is CASSQEGRSYTEAFF. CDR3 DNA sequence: TGCGCCAGCAGCCAAGAGGGGAGGTCGTACACTGAAGCTTTCTTT.

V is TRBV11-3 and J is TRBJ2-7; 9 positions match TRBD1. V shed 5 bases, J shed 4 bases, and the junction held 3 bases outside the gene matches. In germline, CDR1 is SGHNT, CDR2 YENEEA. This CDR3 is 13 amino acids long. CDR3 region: CASSDGTGYEQYF. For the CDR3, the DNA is TGTGCCAGCAGCGATGGGACAGGGTACGAGCAGTACTTC.

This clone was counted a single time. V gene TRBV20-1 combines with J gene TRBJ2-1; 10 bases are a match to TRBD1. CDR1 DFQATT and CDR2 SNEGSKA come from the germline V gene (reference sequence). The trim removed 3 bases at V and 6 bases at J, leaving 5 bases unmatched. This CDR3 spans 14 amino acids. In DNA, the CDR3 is TGCAGTGCTAGTCCGGGACAGGGGATCAATGAGCAGTTCTTC. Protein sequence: CSASPGQGINEQFF.

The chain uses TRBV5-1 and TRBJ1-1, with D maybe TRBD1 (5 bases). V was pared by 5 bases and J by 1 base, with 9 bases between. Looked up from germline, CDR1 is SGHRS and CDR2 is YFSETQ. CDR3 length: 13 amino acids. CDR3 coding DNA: TGCGCCAGCAGATCTACAGGGAACACTGAAGCTTTCTTT. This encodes CASRSTGNTEAFF.

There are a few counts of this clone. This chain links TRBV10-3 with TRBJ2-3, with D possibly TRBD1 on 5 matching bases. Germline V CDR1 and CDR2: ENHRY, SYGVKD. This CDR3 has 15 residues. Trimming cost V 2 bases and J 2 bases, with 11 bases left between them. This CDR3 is CAISEPDRHTDTQYF. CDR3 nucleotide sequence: TGTGCCATCAGTGAGCCCGACAGACACACAGATACGCAGTATTTT.

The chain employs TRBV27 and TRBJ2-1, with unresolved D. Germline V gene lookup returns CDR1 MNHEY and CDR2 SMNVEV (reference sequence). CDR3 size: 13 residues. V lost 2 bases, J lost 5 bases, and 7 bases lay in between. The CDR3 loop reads CASSLRRNNEQFF. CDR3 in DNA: TGTGCCAGCAGTTTAAGGAGAAACAATGAGCAGTTCTTC.